This TCR beta chain is from a study of identical twins. Study-level points and caveats: Invariant MAIT and iNKT cells are populations that could partly confound zero-insertion analyses. Memory repertoires lacked the insertion deficit that abundant cord blood beta clonotypes showed.

The cDNA had a unique molecular identifier and a template-switch universal primer site. TCRdb ran MiXCR on the 5' RACE reads and lists one entry per CDR3 protein. This table has 350,000 to 450,000 distinct CDR3 sequences, less than 20% appearing once. Every donor was a healthy Caucasian. Details on this clonotype: The antigen remains unidentified.

From germline, CDR1 is SGHRS and CDR2 YFSETQ. This CDR3 is 15 amino acids long. Trimming took off 5 bases at V and 0 bases at J, with 15 bases between the two ends. This chain links TRBV5-1 with TRBJ2-7, with D possibly called TRBD1 or TRBD2 (5 bases each). This sequence was found in a man in his fifties in good health. The sample taken for sequencing was naive T cells sorted from blood. This chain's CDR3 is CASRTGTVSSYEQYF. CDR3 nucleotides: TGCGCCAGCAGGACTGGGACGGTGAGCTCCTACGAGCAGTACTTC.